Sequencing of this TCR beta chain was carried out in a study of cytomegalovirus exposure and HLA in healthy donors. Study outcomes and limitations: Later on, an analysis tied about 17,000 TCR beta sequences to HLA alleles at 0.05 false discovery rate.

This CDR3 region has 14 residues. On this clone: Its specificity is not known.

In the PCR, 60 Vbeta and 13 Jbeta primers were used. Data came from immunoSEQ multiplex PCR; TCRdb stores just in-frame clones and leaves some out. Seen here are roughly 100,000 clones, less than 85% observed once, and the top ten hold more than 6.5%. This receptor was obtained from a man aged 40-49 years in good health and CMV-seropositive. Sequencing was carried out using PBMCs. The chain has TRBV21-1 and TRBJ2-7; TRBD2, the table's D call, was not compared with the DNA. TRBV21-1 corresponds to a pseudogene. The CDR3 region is CASTSRAKSYEQYF. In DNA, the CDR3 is TGTGCCAGCACTTCGCGGGCAAAATCCTACGAGCAGTACTTC.